This section outlines one T cell receptor beta chain sequence together with its context. As processed by the authors: It was from reference gene primer amplification that nucleated cell counts were estimated. TCRdb's table, derived via immunoSEQ multiplex PCR, lists solely in-frame clones and lacks some. V and J calls and clone size are given by that table; D and trimming were obtained from the DNA. The sample includes 300,000 to 350,000 clones, around 91% seen only once; the top ten take roughly 1%. The entry originates in a study of blood T cell repertoires in COVID-19. Study-wide context: Some COVID-19 samples were acute and others convalescent; all came from the United States, Italy and Spain.

This CDR3 region has 15 residues. J gave up 8 bases and V 2 bases, and 3 bases lay outside the gene matches. Germline-derived CDR1 and CDR2 are MNHEY and SMNVEV (reference sequence). The sample was peripheral blood. V and J are TRBV27 and TRBJ2-1; TRBD2 aligns across 13 bases. The sequence was obtained from a woman between 40 and 50 years old with COVID-19, enrolled during active disease. The CDR3: CASSLGTSGIDEQFF. In DNA form, the CDR3 reads TGTGCCAGCAGTTTAGGGACTAGCGGGATTGATGAGCAGTTCTTC.